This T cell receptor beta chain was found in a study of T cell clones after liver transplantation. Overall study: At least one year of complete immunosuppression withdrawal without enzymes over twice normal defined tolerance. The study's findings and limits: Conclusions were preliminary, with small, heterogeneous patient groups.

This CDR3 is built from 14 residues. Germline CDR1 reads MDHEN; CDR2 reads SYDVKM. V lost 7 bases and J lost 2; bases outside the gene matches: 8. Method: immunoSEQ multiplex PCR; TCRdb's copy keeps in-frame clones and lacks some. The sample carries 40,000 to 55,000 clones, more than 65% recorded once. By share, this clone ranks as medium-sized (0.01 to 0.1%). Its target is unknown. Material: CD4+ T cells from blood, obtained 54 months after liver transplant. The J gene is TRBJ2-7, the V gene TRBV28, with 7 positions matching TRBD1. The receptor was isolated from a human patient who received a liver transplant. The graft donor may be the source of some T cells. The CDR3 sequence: CASNVQGPTYEQYF. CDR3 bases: TGTGCCAGCAACGTACAGGGGCCGACCTACGAGCAGTACTTC.